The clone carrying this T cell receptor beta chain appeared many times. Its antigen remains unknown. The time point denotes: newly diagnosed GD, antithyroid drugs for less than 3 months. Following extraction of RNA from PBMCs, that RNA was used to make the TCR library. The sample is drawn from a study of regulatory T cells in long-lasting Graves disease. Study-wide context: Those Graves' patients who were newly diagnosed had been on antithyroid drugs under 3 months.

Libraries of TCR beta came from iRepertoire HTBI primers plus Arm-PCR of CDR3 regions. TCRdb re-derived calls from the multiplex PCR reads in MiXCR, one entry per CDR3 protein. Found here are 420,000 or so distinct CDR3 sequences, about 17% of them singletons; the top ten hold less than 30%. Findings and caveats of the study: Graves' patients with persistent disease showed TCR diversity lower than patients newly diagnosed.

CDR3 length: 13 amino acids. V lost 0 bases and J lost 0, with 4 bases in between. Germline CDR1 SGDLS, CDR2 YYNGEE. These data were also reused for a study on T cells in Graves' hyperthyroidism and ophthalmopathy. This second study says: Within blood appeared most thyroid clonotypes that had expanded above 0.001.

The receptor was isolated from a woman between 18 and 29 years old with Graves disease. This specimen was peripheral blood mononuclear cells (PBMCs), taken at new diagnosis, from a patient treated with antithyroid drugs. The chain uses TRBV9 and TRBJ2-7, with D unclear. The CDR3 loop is CASSVGSSYEQYF. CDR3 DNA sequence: TGTGCCAGCAGCGTAGGAAGCTCCTACGAGCAGTACTTC.